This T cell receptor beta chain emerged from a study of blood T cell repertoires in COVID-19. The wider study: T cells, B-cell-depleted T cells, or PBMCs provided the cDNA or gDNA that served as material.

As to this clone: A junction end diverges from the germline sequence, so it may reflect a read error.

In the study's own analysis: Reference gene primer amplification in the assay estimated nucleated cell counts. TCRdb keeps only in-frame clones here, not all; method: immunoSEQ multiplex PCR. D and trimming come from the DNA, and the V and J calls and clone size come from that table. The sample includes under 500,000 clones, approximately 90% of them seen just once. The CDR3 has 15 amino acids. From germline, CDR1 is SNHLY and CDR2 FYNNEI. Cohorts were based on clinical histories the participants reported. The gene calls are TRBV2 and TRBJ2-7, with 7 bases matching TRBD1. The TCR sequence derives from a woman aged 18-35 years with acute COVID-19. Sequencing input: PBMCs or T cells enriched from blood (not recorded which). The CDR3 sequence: CASSEGAGGNYEQYF. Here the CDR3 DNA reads TGTGCCAGCAGCGAAGGGGCAGGGGGTAACTACGAGCAGTACTTC.